The next 6 T cell receptor beta chains were all read from a single sample in a study of cytomegalovirus exposure and HLA in healthy donors. The study ran its PCR with 60 Vbeta and 13 Jbeta primers. Sequencing was performed with immunoSEQ multiplex PCR; in TCRdb, only in-frame clones are kept and a portion is missing. The sample records nearly 200,000 clones, 80% to 85% being singletons. Sequencing input: PBMCs. The receptors shown here come from a woman in her forties or fifties in good health and CMV-seropositive.

A remark on this clone: One junction end does not reproduce the germline sequence, and a read error may be involved. CDR3 DNA sequence: TGTGCCAGCAGTGAGTGGGACAGCCGCAATCTGCCCCAGCATTTT. This translates into CASSEWDSRNLPQHF. The chain combines TRBV6-1 with TRBJ1-5, with TRBD1 matching 7 bases. The CDR3 covers 15 residues. Per germline, CDR1 MNHNS and CDR2 SASEGT.

This chain connects TRBV7-2 to TRBJ2-7; 13 bases are a match to TRBD2. The CDR3 is made up of 18 amino acids. Per germline, CDR1 SGHTA and CDR2 FQGNSA. The junction had 16 bases not matched to a gene; V was cut back by 6 bases and J by 5 bases. The CDR3 DNA reads as TGTGCCAGCAGTGGGACTAGCGGGGAGTACCCTTTTCGGGACGAGCAGTACTTC. Protein sequence: CASSGTSGEYPFRDEQYF. Drawing the rest from reference TRBV7-2 and TRBJ2-7, the complete variable domain is GAGVSQSPSNKVTEKGKDVELRCDPISGHTALYWYRQSLGQGLEFLIYFQGNSAPDKSGLPSDRFSAERTGGSVSTLTIQRTQQEDSAVYLCASSGTSGEYPFRDEQYFGPGTRLTVT.

The genes are TRBV28 and TRBJ2-3; a weak D match, TRBD1 (5 bases). The germline V gene has CDR1 MDHEN and CDR2 SYDVKM. CDR3 length equals 13 residues. V gave up 6 bases and J gave up 4 bases, with 11 bases separating them. CDR3 protein: CASSPTGPDTQYF. CDR3 DNA sequence: TGTGCCAGCAGCCCCACAGGCCCAGATACGCAGTATTTT.

The table lists this clone with a count of one. The rearrangement joins TRBV4-2 to TRBJ2-6; D is unresolved. Germline-derived CDR1 and CDR2 are LGHNA and YNFKEQ. The V and J ends lost 4 bases and 0 bases respectively, with 10 bases between them. This CDR3 has 16 residues. The CDR3 nucleotides are TGTGCCAGCAGCCCCAGTTCCGACTCTGGGGCCAACGTCCTGACTTTC. Translation gives CASSPSSDSGANVLTF.

V usage is TRBV9 and J usage is TRBJ2-3; 10 bases are a match to TRBD2. The CDR3 is made up of 21 amino acids. Trimming cost V 0 bases and J 2 bases; bases outside gene matches: 18. Germline CDR1 and CDR2: SGDLS and YYNGEE. CDR3 sequence (DNA): TGTGCCAGCAGCGTAGCTCCCGCGTCCAGCGGGGGGGTCCTAATCACAGATACGCAGTATTTT. Protein sequence: CASSVAPASSGGVLITDTQYF.

V gene TRBV12-5 combines with J gene TRBJ2-7; TRBD2 matches 14 bases. V was clipped by 0 bases and J by 0 bases; unmatched bases: 10. The germline V gene has CDR1 LGHNT and CDR2 FRNRAP. The CDR3 is 20 residues long. The CDR3 reads CASGLVLGLAGGEGSYEQYF. The CDR3 DNA reads TGTGCTAGTGGTTTGGTACTTGGACTAGCGGGAGGTGAAGGCTCCTACGAGCAGTACTTC.